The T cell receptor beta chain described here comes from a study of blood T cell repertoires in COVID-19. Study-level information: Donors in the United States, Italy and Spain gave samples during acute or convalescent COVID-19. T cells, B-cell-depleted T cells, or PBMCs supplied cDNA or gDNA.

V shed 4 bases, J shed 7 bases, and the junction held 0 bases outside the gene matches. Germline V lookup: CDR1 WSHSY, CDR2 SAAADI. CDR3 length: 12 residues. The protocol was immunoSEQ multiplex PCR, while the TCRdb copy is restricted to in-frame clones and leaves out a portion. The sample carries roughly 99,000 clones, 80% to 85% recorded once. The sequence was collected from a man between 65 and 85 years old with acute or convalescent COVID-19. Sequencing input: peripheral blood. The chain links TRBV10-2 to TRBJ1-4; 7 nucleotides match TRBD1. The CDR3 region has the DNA TGCGCCAGCAGTGGACAGGGTGAAAAACTGTTTTTT. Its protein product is CASSGQGEKLFF.